These 19 T cell receptor beta chains were sequenced from one sample in a study of post-analysis software for immune sequencing data. The study, taken as a whole, reports: Higher frequency in patients than in controls was seen for five TRBV segments, with TRBV5-6, TRBV5-1 and TRBV20-1 among them.

Their specific antigens are unknown. TCR beta cDNA libraries included unique molecular identifiers. TCRdb called the PCR reads again in MiXCR, with one record for every CDR3 protein. The sample carries roughly 570,000 distinct CDR3 sequences, 30% to 40% recorded once. Specimen: blood. Receptors were obtained from a girl aged 2-17 years with multiple sclerosis.

V gene TRBV7-2 combines with J gene TRBJ2-5, with 9 positions matching TRBD2. This CDR3 has 14 residues. J lost 5 bases, V lost 3 bases, and 4 bases had no gene match. CDR1 is SGHTA and CDR2 is FQGNSA in the germline V gene. CDR3 in amino acids: CASSFGGGAETQYF. The CDR3 region has the DNA TGTGCCAGCAGCTTCGGCGGGGGGGCGGAGACCCAGTACTTC.

The V gene is TRBV2, the J gene TRBJ2-2; 10 bases agree with TRBD2. The CDR3 runs to 15 residues. The V and J ends lost 4 bases and 6 bases, in that order; junction bases with no gene match: 5. The V gene's germline CDR1 is SNHLY and CDR2 FYNNEI. The CDR3 bases are TGTGCCAGCAGTGTGGGTAGCGGGAGGCCCGGGGAGCTGTTTTTT. Translated: CASSVGSGRPGELFF.

This clonotype occurred a few times. The J gene is TRBJ1-2, the V gene TRBV12-3 or TRBV12-4, with D hard to call. With 4 bases removed from V and 5 bases from J, the gap between germline ends came to 14 bases. The CDR3 covers 14 residues. The CDR3 sequence: CASSSGPVLYGYTF. CDR3 nucleotides: TGTGCCAGCAGTTCGGGTCCAGTTCTATATGGCTACACCTTC.

Concerning this clonotype: One junction end does not reproduce the germline sequence, and a read error may be involved. The genes are TRBV11-3 and TRBJ2-3; D not certain. In germline, CDR1 is SGHNT, CDR2 YENEEA. The CDR3 extends over 15 amino acids. CDR3: CASSLGPAVPDTQYF. The CDR3 DNA sequence: TGCGCCAGCAGCTTGGGTCCCGCAGTCCCAGATACGCAGTATTTT.

Turning to this clonotype: One end of the junction does not line up with germline, which may come from a read error. The chain links TRBV12-3 or TRBV12-4 to TRBJ2-5, with D possibly TRBD2 on 5 matching bases. This CDR3 region has 14 residues. CDR3 nucleotides: TGTGCCAGCAGTGCATGGGAGACTCAAGAGACCCTGTACTTC. It translates to CASSAWETQETLYF.

The V call is TRBV11-2, the J call TRBJ1-2; D uncertain. V was cut by 0 bases and J by 8 bases, with 19 bases left in between. The CDR3 extends over 16 amino acids. From germline, CDR1 is SGHAT and CDR2 FQNNGV. The DNA of the CDR3 is TGTGCCAGCAGCTTAGATGGAGTCGTAGGCTCTCGAGGCTACACCTTC. Translation gives CASSLDGVVGSRGYTF.

The chain uses TRBV15 and TRBJ2-5, with 10 bases aligning to TRBD1. Germline trimming cut 8 bases from V and 2 bases from J; bases unmatched to any gene: 11. In germline, CDR1 is LNHNV, CDR2 YYDKDF (reference sequence). CDR3 length: 16 amino acids. The CDR3: CATRNSGTGDQETQYF. The CDR3 DNA reads as TGTGCCACCCGGAATTCCGGGACAGGGGATCAAGAGACCCAGTACTTC.

As regards this clonotype: At one end, the junction sequence differs from germline, possibly due to a read error. The chain employs TRBV20-1 and TRBJ2-3, with a weak D call TRBD1 (6 bases). This CDR3 has 15 amino acids. The germline V gene has CDR1 DFQATT and CDR2 SNEGSKA (reference sequence). CDR3 region: CNARDDGGGTDTQYF. DNA of the CDR3: TGCAATGCTAGAGATGATGGGGGCGGCACAGATACGCAGTATTTT.

The chain couples TRBV6-1 to TRBJ1-5; a weak D match, TRBD1 (6 bases). The germline V gene has CDR1 MNHNS and CDR2 SASEGT. The CDR3 contains 15 residues. Between the trimmed V and J ends, which lost 4 bases and 1 base, there was a span of 11 bases. The CDR3 region is CASSVTGLSNQPQHF. In nucleotides, the CDR3 is TGTGCCAGCAGTGTCACAGGGCTAAGCAATCAGCCCCAGCATTTT.

This chain joins TRBV7-9 and TRBJ1-2, with D unresolved. V gave up 5 bases and J gave up 7 bases, with 20 bases separating them. Germline CDR1 is SEHNR and CDR2 is FQNEAQ (reference sequence). The CDR3 consists of 15 residues. Here the CDR3 DNA reads TGTGCCAGCAGCCCTCTAGATGCCCTGGAGGCTGGCTACACCTTC. Translated: CASSPLDALEAGYTF. The complete variable domain, with remaining parts taken from reference TRBV7-9 and TRBJ1-2, reads DTGVSQNPRHKITKRGQNVTFRCDPISEHNRLYWYRQTLGQGPEFLTYFQNEAQLEKSRLLSDRFSAERPKGSFSTLEIQRTEQGDSAMYLCASSPLDALEAGYTFGSGTRLTVV.

The CDR3: CASSQGPQNEQYF. In nucleotides, the CDR3 is TGTGCCAGCAGCCAAGGACCACAGAACGAGCAGTACTTC. This chain joins TRBV3-1 and TRBJ2-7; D is uncertain. Per germline, CDR1 LGHDT and CDR2 YNNKEL (reference sequence). This CDR3 has 13 residues. Trimming pared 1 base from V and 5 bases from J, leaving 9 bases between.

The chain has TRBV20-1 and TRBJ2-6, with D hard to call. This CDR3 spans 15 amino acids. Germline CDR1 is DFQATT and CDR2 is SNEGSKA (reference sequence). Trimming took off 5 bases at V and 0 bases at J, with 11 bases between the two ends. Written as DNA, the CDR3 is TGCAGTGCTCCCTGGGATGGCTCTGGGGCCAACGTCCTGACTTTC. Protein sequence: CSAPWDGSGANVLTF.

The chain has TRBV6-4 and TRBJ1-2; TRBD1 aligns across 7 bases. V shed 0 bases and J 2 bases; nucleotides not matched to a gene: 9. This CDR3 has 17 residues. The germline gives CDR1 MRHNA, CDR2 SNTAGT. CDR3 amino acids: CASSDSARRGPNYGYTF. CDR3 bases: TGTGCCAGCAGTGACTCGGCGCGGAGGGGGCCAAACTATGGCTACACCTTC.

CDR3 sequence: CASSFGTGRGEQYF. The CDR3 DNA reads as TGTGCCAGCAGCTTCGGGACAGGGAGAGGAGAGCAGTACTTC. This rearrangement joins TRBV5-6 to TRBJ2-7, with 9 bases fitting TRBD1. This CDR3 is 14 amino acids long. Germline V gene lookup returns CDR1 SGHDT and CDR2 YYEEEE. J lost 7 bases, V lost 2 bases, and 7 bases had no gene match.

The chain joins TRBV6-5 to TRBJ2-7; TRBD1 matches at 7 bases. The germline V gene encodes CDR1 MNHEY and CDR2 SVGAGI. The V gene end was trimmed by 5 bases and the J gene end by 7 bases; junction bases not matched to a gene: 11. The CDR3 has 14 amino acids. The CDR3 is CASSRGTASWEQYF. The CDR3 DNA is TGTGCCAGCAGTCGAGGGACAGCCTCCTGGGAGCAGTACTTC.

This clonotype was counted only a few times. The J gene is TRBJ2-5, the V gene TRBV7-9; TRBD2 matches at 7 bases. The CDR3 extends over 14 amino acids. Trimming took 1 base from V and 7 from J; bases not matched to a gene: 6. CDR1 is SEHNR and CDR2 is FQNEAQ in the germline V gene (reference sequence). As DNA, the CDR3 is TGTGCCAGCAGCTTAGAGCGGGGAGGTCTGACCCAGTACTTC. This codes for CASSLERGGLTQYF.

This chain connects TRBV3-1 to TRBJ1-2, with D uncertain. V was clipped by 0 bases and J by 4 bases, with 9 bases between them. The germline gives CDR1 LGHDT, CDR2 YNNKEL (reference sequence). The CDR3 length is 14 residues. For the CDR3, the DNA is TGTGCCAGCAGCCAAGAAAAGGGAGGCTATGGCTACACCTTC. It specifies CASSQEKGGYGYTF.

This clonotype was observed a few times. The chain employs TRBV28 and TRBJ1-5, with D maybe TRBD1 (6 bases). Between the trimmed V and J ends, which lost 5 bases and 0 bases, there was a span of 14 bases. CDR3 length equals 16 residues. CDR1 is MDHEN and CDR2 is SYDVKM in the germline V gene. This CDR3 is CASSEFTGFSNQPQHF. The CDR3 nucleotides read TGTGCCAGCAGTGAATTTACAGGGTTTAGCAATCAGCCCCAGCATTTT.

The chain combines TRBV10-3 with TRBJ1-1; 8 bases agree with TRBD1. The J segment lost 3 bases and the V segment lost 5 bases, leaving 5 bases of the junction unmatched. Per germline, CDR1 ENHRY and CDR2 SYGVKD. The CDR3 runs to 14 residues. Here the CDR3 DNA reads TGTGCCATCAGTCCGGACAGGGTGGACACTGAAGCTTTCTTT. Protein product: CAISPDRVDTEAFF.